This TCR beta chain derives from a study of shared clonotypes between healthy human individuals. Only in-frame clones appear in the TCRdb table, and some are missing; sequencing was by immunoSEQ multiplex PCR. The sample lists 2 million to 2.5 million clones, 85% to 95% occurring once. Recent acute infections and vaccinations were absent in the healthy HIV-negative adult donors. Trimming took off 6 bases at V and 2 bases at J, with 16 bases between the two ends. The CDR3 spans 16 residues. Germline V gives CDR1 SGHAT, CDR2 FQNNGV. The TCR comes from a man younger than 30 in good health. Some clones in this sample may be carry-over from other donors' samples. Sequencing used naive CD4+ T cells from PBMCs. Indicated subset: CD45RA+ positively selected. The chain recombines TRBV11-2 with TRBJ1-4; D is perhaps TRBD1 (6 bases). CDR3 sequence reads: CASRIWGQGTNEKLFF. In nucleotides, the CDR3 is TGTGCCAGCAGAATATGGGGGCAGGGCACTAATGAAAAACTGTTTTTT. Combining the CDR3 with reference TRBV11-2 and TRBJ1-4 gives the whole variable domain EAGVAQSPRYKIIEKRQSVAFWCNPISGHATLYWYQQILGQGPKLLIQFQNNGVVDDSQLPKDRFSAERLKGVDSTLKIQPAKLEDSAVYLCASRIWGQGTNEKLFFGSGTQLSVL.